This TCR beta chain was observed in a study of beta chain features in type 1 diabetes (dated by TCRdb to between 2018 and 2020). Some background on the complete study: No differences in mean age, gender distribution, total cell number or subset yield were found between patients and healthy donors. Across all samples, 90 million to 130 million sorted cells were examined, and cell number per subset correlated strongly with RNA yield. Naive and central memory subsets were obtained from all 28 donors, but regulatory and stem cell-like memory subsets were isolated from only 8 patients and about 8 healthy donors. In the study, recently diagnosed type 1 diabetes patients and matched healthy donors were compared on the TCRB repertoires of their sorted circulating CD4+ T cell subsets.

V drops 0 bases and J drops 3 bases, leaving 6 bases in between. The CDR3 spans 14 residues, from the cysteine through the phenylalanine. CDR3 DNA is the only sequence kept; it has 42 bases, read in frame from the first base. CDR1 MGHDK and CDR2 SYGVNS were looked up in the germline V gene. On this clone itself: Its antigen is not yet known. No base quality information exists; no much larger clone differs at one position.

The entire amount of isolated RNA was reverse transcribed using the High Capacity cDNA Reverse Transcription Kit, so the sequenced TCRB transcripts were expressed ones. Deep immunoSEQ sequencing was applied to naive, central memory and regulatory T cell samples, giving an average of approximately 3.8 million total reads per sample. Sorted cells were lysed in RLT buffer, and RNA was extracted using DNase-treated RNeasy Micro or Mini kits according to cell number. Each cell subset was processed separately to prevent cross-contamination, with patient and healthy donor samples processed together. TCRB sequences were amplified from cDNA with the immunoSEQ multiplex PCR, producing 87-bp fragments spanning the CDR3 region. Amplicons were sequenced on the Illumina HiSeq platform. Processing in the source paper ran as follows. Synthetic template baselines were used to correct PCR bias computationally, reads within Hamming distance 2 were collapsed, and singletons that could not be merged were discarded. Reads were aligned against IMGT to assign V, D and J genes, CDR3 length and insertions or deletions at six rearrangement sites. Within each subset, clonotype counts were normalized to the number of sorted cells before true diversity and Gini coefficients were calculated with the tcR R package. The overlap coefficient, calculated on TCRB nucleotide sequences, was used to quantify repertoire sharing. As a proxy for the pre-selection repertoire, out-of-frame TCRB sequences from naive cells were analyzed. What TCRdb holds here is the immuneACCESS table cut down to in-frame rearrangements. Part of the clones is not present; checked against another copy, under half of the missing clones reflect an unresolved V gene, and the others are unexplained. Clone size and the V and J calls come from that table; the DNA yielded D and trimming. The sample contains roughly 450,000 clones, about an eighth of them found a single time. The leading ten clones occupy over 0.04% of the sample.

Each donor gave one peripheral blood draw, averaging roughly 120 mL, which was collected into heparinised tubes. A BD FACSAria II was used to sort naive, central memory, regulatory and stem cell-like memory CD4+ T cells with a panel that included CD45RO, CCR7, CD25, CD127, CD95 and CD27. Every sorted population had a purity above 95%. PBMCs were separated immediately by Lymphoprep density gradient centrifugation and were stained directly, without being cultured. To minimize batch effects, samples were stained and sorted in pairs, one healthy donor with one patient per experiment. General conclusions and limits of the study: In all four CD4+ subsets, TCRB CDR3 length was moderately but significantly shorter in type 1 diabetes patients. Because cDNA was sequenced instead of genomic DNA, highly expressing activated cells could be over-represented, though the groups showed no difference in activation or CD3 levels. PCR may preferentially amplify shorter templates, but because patient and control samples were amplified and corrected together, any resulting skew would affect both groups equally. Because small numbers of individuals were included in the HLA sub-analyses, any influence of HLA type on TCRB rearrangement was left unresolved. At VDJ recombination sites, type 1 diabetes patients had fewer insertions and more deleted nucleotides, which implies abnormalities in thymic rearrangement. Naive, central memory and regulatory TCRB repertoires appeared to be more similar among patients than among healthy donors.

Sequenced: naive CD4+ T cells from blood. The cell subset or site label corresponds to: true naive CD4+ T cells. The sequence joins TRBV25-1 to TRBJ2-1; there is no confident call for the D gene. The TCR comes from a woman aged 18-29 years in good health. The CDR3 here reads CASSEYLDYNEQFF. The DNA sequence is given as TGTGCCAGCAGTGAATATCTCGACTACAATGAGCAGTTCTTC.